This T cell receptor beta chain was sequenced for a study of cytomegalovirus exposure and HLA in healthy donors. Study-wide results and caveats: Researchers reported in a later analysis that common viral pathogens appeared linked to several top clusters. Exclusion applied to some V segments, including TRBV6-2 and TRBV6-3, as they were indistinguishable.

V shed 8 bases, J shed 7 bases, and the junction held 6 bases outside the gene matches. CDR1 is MNHNY and CDR2 is SVGAGI in the germline V gene (reference sequence). The CDR3 sequence is 13 residues long. Comment on this clone: The target antigen is unknown.

Use of 60 Vbeta and 13 Jbeta primers characterized the PCR. Produced via immunoSEQ multiplex PCR; TCRdb's table is partial and in-frame only. The sample lists some 97,000 clones, approximately 68% occurring once. This chain links TRBV6-6 with TRBJ2-7; 12 bases line up with TRBD1. The sample consisted of PBMCs. This receptor was identified in a woman between 18 and 30 years old in good health and CMV-seropositive. In DNA form, the CDR3 reads TGTGCCAGCGGGGGACAGGGGGCGGGGGAGCAGTACTTC. Residues: CASGGQGAGEQYF.